Presented here are 13 T cell receptor beta chains from one specimen sequenced in a study of response to subunit inactivated influenza vaccine. In TCRdb, the RT-PCR reads were re-called with MiXCR into one record per CDR3 protein. The repertoire includes 600,000 to 850,000 distinct CDR3 sequences, 14% of them detected once, and approximately 7.6% sits in the top ten. Here the sequenced sample was PBMCs from blood, taken less than 15 days before vaccination. These receptors came from a man in his fifties or sixties who received an inactivated influenza vaccine.

The chain recombines TRBV7-8 with TRBJ2-5; weak D call: TRBD2 (6 bases). Trimming cost V 0 bases and J 4 bases, with 15 bases left between them. This CDR3 spans 16 amino acids. The germline V gene encodes CDR1 SGHVS and CDR2 FQNEAQ. The CDR3 reads CASSLAQTGVGETQYF. The CDR3, as DNA: TGTGCCAGCAGCTTAGCGCAGACGGGGGTAGGAGAGACCCAGTACTTC.

The chain couples TRBV20-1 to TRBJ1-4; 9 nucleotides match TRBD1. J gave up 7 bases and V 6 bases, and 9 bases lay outside the gene matches. Germline loops: CDR1 DFQATT, CDR2 SNEGSKA (reference sequence). The CDR3 has 14 residues. CDR3 DNA sequence: TGCAGTGCGCACAACAGGGGGCTGTCTGAAAAACTGTTTTTT. It specifies CSAHNRGLSEKLFF.

The chain is built from TRBV6-2 or TRBV6-3 and TRBJ2-7; 10 bases agree with TRBD2. The CDR3 contains 18 residues. V was clipped by 6 bases and J by 4 bases; unmatched bases: 18. Germline values: CDR1 MNHEY, CDR2 SVGEGT. The CDR3: CASSYRRGSRLAGYEQYF. The CDR3 DNA reads TGTGCCAGCAGCTACCGTAGGGGCTCGCGACTAGCGGGTTACGAGCAGTACTTC.

The sample holds a few counts of this clonotype. J is TRBJ1-1 and V is TRBV19; a possible D gene is TRBD1 (6 bases). The germline V gene has CDR1 LNHDA and CDR2 SQIVND (reference sequence). The ends were cut back, 6 bases at V and 3 bases at J, with 20 bases in the middle. The CDR3 runs 16 residues. DNA for the CDR3: TGTGCCAGTAGGCAGAGGGGTCGGGGGCCGGACACTGAAGCTTTCTTT. Encoded protein: CASRQRGRGPDTEAFF. The full variable domain, with the rest looked up from reference TRBV19 and TRBJ1-1, is DGGITQSPKYLFRKEGQNVTLSCEQNLNHDAMYWYRQDPGQGLRLIYYSQIVNDFQKGDIAEGYSVSREKKESFPLTVTSAQKNPTAFYLCASRQRGRGPDTEAFFGQGTRLTVV.

This clonotype has just a few counts. The rearrangement links TRBV7-8 to TRBJ2-3; weak D call: TRBD2 (7 bases). V was pared by 5 bases and J by 4 bases, with 19 bases between. The CDR3 runs to 16 residues. Germline values: CDR1 SGHVS, CDR2 FQNEAQ. DNA for the CDR3: TGTGCCAGCAGCCTAACGAGGGGGGGCAGGGCAGATACGCAGTATTTT. Its translation: CASSLTRGGRADTQYF.

The chain employs TRBV7-3 and TRBJ2-3; 9 nucleotides agree with TRBD2. V gave up 2 bases and J gave up 2 bases; unmatched junction bases: 5. This CDR3 is built from 16 residues. Germline assignment: CDR1 SGHTA and CDR2 FQGTGA. CDR3: CASSLFAGGFTDTQYF. CDR3 in DNA: TGTGCCAGCAGCTTATTCGCGGGAGGGTTCACAGATACGCAGTATTTT.

The chain uses TRBV12-3 or TRBV12-4 and TRBJ2-5, with D tentatively TRBD1 or TRBD2 (5 bases each). Trimming shortened V by 5 bases and J by 7 bases, and 14 bases separated the two germline ends. The CDR3 runs to 13 residues. The CDR3 spells CASSGTPVGTQYF. CDR3 coding DNA: TGTGCCAGCAGTGGGACCCCAGTCGGGACCCAGTACTTC.

This chain uses TRBV24-1 with TRBJ2-4; maybe TRBD1 (5 bases). Trimming removed 5 bases at V and 7 bases at J, with 14 bases between. This CDR3 has 14 amino acids. Looked up from germline, CDR1 is KGHDR and CDR2 is SFDVKD. For the CDR3, the DNA is TGTGCCACCAGTGGAGGTCAGGGTAGCAACATTCAGTACTTC. Its translation is CATSGGQGSNIQYF.

The V and J genes are TRBV2 and TRBJ2-1; 11 positions agree with TRBD1. The CDR3 runs 15 residues. Trimming removed 2 bases from V and 6 bases from J; junction bases left unmatched: 3. Germline values: CDR1 SNHLY, CDR2 FYNNEI. The CDR3 nucleotides are TGTGCCAGCAGTGAACGGACAGGGGGCTTCAATGAGCAGTTCTTC. Translated: CASSERTGGFNEQFF.

This clonotype was picked up a small number of times. The genes are TRBV2 and TRBJ2-2; the D is unclear. Between the trimmed V and J ends, which lost 8 bases and 6 bases, there was a span of 10 bases. Germline lookup yields CDR1 SNHLY and CDR2 FYNNEI. This CDR3 comprises 12 residues. The chain's CDR3 is CASAISPGELFF. As DNA, the CDR3 is TGTGCCAGCGCGATCAGTCCCGGGGAGCTGTTTTTT.

CDR3 residues: CATSFTTDTQYF. DNA of the CDR3: TGTGCCACCTCCTTTACCACAGATACGCAGTATTTT. V is TRBV10-3 and J is TRBJ2-3; no definite D call. Germline assignment: CDR1 ENHRY and CDR2 SYGVKD. The V and J ends lost 10 bases and 2 bases respectively, with 10 bases between them. The CDR3 length is 12 residues.

This chain uses TRBV7-9 with TRBJ2-2; D is unclear. The V end lost 0 bases, the J end lost 8 bases, and 7 bases lay between the germline ends. Germline V gene sequence: CDR1 SEHNR, CDR2 FQNEAQ (reference sequence). This CDR3 contains 13 residues. This CDR3 is CASSLALIGELFF. The CDR3 region has the DNA TGTGCCAGCAGCTTAGCCCTCATAGGGGAGCTGTTTTTT.

This clonotype was observed at least ten times. The chain couples TRBV7-9 to TRBJ2-5; the match to TRBD1 covers 8 bases. The CDR3 has 15 amino acids. Per germline, CDR1 SEHNR and CDR2 FQNEAQ (reference sequence). The V and J ends lost 1 base and 1 base, in that order; junction bases with no gene match: 2. CDR3 sequence: CASSLETGAQETQYF. The CDR3 DNA is TGTGCCAGCAGCTTAGAGACAGGGGCCCAAGAGACCCAGTACTTC.